These 12 T cell receptor beta chains were all obtained from the same sample, sequenced in a study of shared clonotypes between healthy human individuals. The protocol was immunoSEQ multiplex PCR, while the TCRdb copy is restricted to in-frame clones and leaves out a portion. The profile shows around 79,000 clones, 60% to 65% of them singletons. Sequenced: memory CD8+ T cells sorted from blood. The subset here: CD45RO+ cells pooled with CCR7-negative TemRA cells. The receptors come from a man between 25 and 39 years old in good health.

The chain has TRBV18 and TRBJ2-3; TRBD1 or TRBD2 may be the D gene (5 bases each). Trimming cost V 3 bases and J 1 base, with 8 bases left between them. Germline V CDR1 and CDR2: KGHSH, LQKENI. The CDR3 runs 14 residues. The CDR3: CASSPGDGTDTQYF. For the CDR3, the DNA is TGTGCCAGCTCACCGGGGGACGGCACAGATACGCAGTATTTT.

This clone was found many times. The chain couples TRBV5-6 to TRBJ2-2, with D unclear. CDR3 length equals 16 residues. Germline CDR1 and CDR2: SGHDT and YYEEEE. V lost 0 bases and J 5 bases, leaving 14 bases between the germline ends. For the CDR3, the DNA is TGTGCCAGCAGCTTGGCCGCTCGGATTTCGACCGGGGAGCTGTTTTTT. This encodes CASSLAARISTGELFF.

This chain joins TRBV28 and TRBJ2-1; TRBD2 is a possible D gene (6 bases). V dropped 3 bases and J dropped 1 base, with 10 bases sitting between them. This CDR3 spans 15 amino acids. Germline V lookup: CDR1 MDHEN, CDR2 SYDVKM. The CDR3 loop reads CASSFRRESYNEQFF. DNA of the CDR3: TGTGCCAGCAGTTTTAGGCGGGAATCCTACAATGAGCAGTTCTTC.

The chain has TRBV11-1 and TRBJ2-7; D is possibly TRBD2 (6 bases). V gave up 3 bases and J gave up 9 bases, with 9 bases separating them. Germline V gene data show CDR1 as SGHAT and CDR2 as FQDESV (reference sequence). The CDR3 has 11 amino acids. The CDR3 region is CASSLGLGQYF. CDR3 bases: TGTGCCAGCAGCTTGGGACTGGGGCAGTACTTC.

The sample holds a few counts of this clone. The chain combines TRBV15 with TRBJ1-5; D call uncertain. The CDR3 length is 14 residues. V shed 3 bases and J shed 3 bases, with 9 bases lying between them. Germline lookup yields CDR1 LNHNV and CDR2 YYDKDF (reference sequence). The chain's CDR3 is CATSRGRVNQPQHF. The CDR3 DNA reads as TGTGCCACCAGCAGGGGCCGCGTCAATCAGCCCCAGCATTTT.

The chain is built from TRBV4-1 and TRBJ2-5, with 9 bases matching TRBD1. The V gene end was trimmed by 0 bases and the J gene end by 4 bases; junction bases not matched to a gene: 6. The CDR3 is 16 residues long. In germline, CDR1 is MGHRA, CDR2 YSYEKL. CDR3: CASSQDGQGTAETQYF. CDR3 nucleotide sequence: TGCGCCAGCAGCCAAGATGGACAGGGGACCGCAGAGACCCAGTACTTC.

This clone has a single count. The V gene is TRBV7-8, the J gene TRBJ2-5, with TRBD1 matching over 12 bases. Germline CDR1 SGHVS, CDR2 FQNEAQ. The CDR3 is 22 residues long. V gave up 7 bases and J gave up 5 bases; unmatched junction bases: 29. CDR3 in amino acids: CASTSYRIWGQGAGGSRETQYF. The CDR3 nucleotides are TGTGCCAGCACCTCGTACCGAATATGGGGACAGGGGGCTGGGGGGAGCCGGGAGACCCAGTACTTC.

There are a few counts of this clone. This chain links TRBV7-9 with TRBJ2-5, with D unresolved. Germline V gene data show CDR1 as SEHNR and CDR2 as FQNEAQ (reference sequence). The CDR3 extends over 12 amino acids. V lost 5 bases, J lost 5 bases, and 9 bases lay in between. The CDR3 here is CASSRPLETQYF. CDR3 bases: TGTGCCAGCAGCCGGCCACTTGAGACCCAGTACTTC.

The chain has TRBV9 and TRBJ2-7; 9 positions agree with TRBD2. The CDR3 consists of 16 residues. V was clipped by 0 bases and J by 3 bases; unmatched bases: 7. From germline, CDR1 is SGDLS and CDR2 YYNGEE. The CDR3 spells CASSVAISGSIYEQYF. CDR3 nucleotide sequence: TGTGCCAGCAGCGTAGCTATTAGCGGGAGTATCTACGAGCAGTACTTC. The whole variable domain, remainder taken from reference TRBV9 and TRBJ2-7, is DSGVTQTPKHLITATGQRVTLRCSPRSGDLSVYWYQQSLDQGLQFLIQYYNGEERAKGNILERFSAQQFPDLHSELNLSSLELGDSALYFCASSVAISGSIYEQYFGPGTRLTVT.

The CDR3 sequence: CASSLGAGEKLFF. CDR3 nucleotide sequence: TGTGCCAGCAGCTTAGGGGCGGGGGAAAAACTGTTTTTT. V and J are TRBV7-3 and TRBJ1-4; perhaps TRBD1 as D (5 bases). Germline V gene data show CDR1 as SGHTA and CDR2 as FQGTGA. This CDR3 is built from 13 residues. The V gene lost 2 bases and the J gene lost 8 bases, with 9 bases spanning the gap.

For the CDR3, the DNA is TGTGCCAGCAGTTTAGCGGGAGTGAGCAATCAGCCCCAGCATTTT. Encoded protein: CASSLAGVSNQPQHF. The J gene is TRBJ1-5, the V gene TRBV27, with D hard to call. The CDR3 contains 15 residues. Trimming pared 2 bases from V and 1 base from J, leaving 9 bases between. The germline V gene has CDR1 MNHEY and CDR2 SMNVEV (reference sequence).

This clone appeared a few times. The gene calls are TRBV6-4 and TRBJ2-1; 9 positions agree with TRBD2. The germline gives CDR1 MRHNA, CDR2 SNTAGT. Trimming at V came to 1 base and at J to 7 bases, leaving 8 bases not matched to a gene. CDR3 size: 16 residues. The CDR3, as DNA: TGTGCCAGCAGTGACTTAAGTAGCGGGAGTTATAATGAGCAGTTCTTC. This encodes CASSDLSSGSYNEQFF.